A single TCR beta chain is shown here with its context. This specimen comes from a study of blood T cell repertoires in COVID-19. Study information: PBMCs, B-cell-depleted T cells, or T cells were the source of the cDNA or gDNA that made up the material.

The authors' processing: Reference gene primer amplification gave nucleated cell count estimates. Generated by immunoSEQ multiplex PCR, the TCRdb table keeps only in-frame clones and is missing some. Clone size and the V and J calls come from that table; the DNA yielded D and trimming. Here the sample spans around 300,000 clones, roughly 91% being singletons. The germline V gene has CDR1 SGDLS and CDR2 YYNGEE. The length of the CDR3 is 14 residues. V was trimmed by 3 bases and J by 1 base, leaving 9 bases between them. Assignments of participants to cohorts depended upon their own reported clinical history. Symptom resolution, clearance, or two negative PCRs marked the recovered donors of Cohort 3.

The rearrangement joins TRBV9 to TRBJ2-3, with D perhaps matching TRBD2 (6 bases). The clonotype comes from a woman in her sixties who had recovered from COVID-19. The sequencing sample was made of PBMCs or T cells enriched from blood (not recorded which). The DNA of the CDR3 is TGTGCCAGCAGCGGGGAGGACCGCACAGATACGCAGTATTTT. Residues: CASSGEDRTDTQYF.